This T cell receptor (beta chain) was recovered during a study of response to subunit inactivated influenza vaccine. This CDR3 comprises 15 residues. Germline trimming cut 2 bases from V and 2 bases from J; bases unmatched to any gene: 2. The germline V gene has CDR1 SGHRS and CDR2 YFSETQ. TCRdb reprocessed the RT-PCR reads via MiXCR and lists one record per CDR3 protein. This table has about 520,000 distinct CDR3 sequences, more than 7% appearing once. The receptor comes from a man in his fifties or sixties who received an inactivated influenza vaccine. The chain is built from TRBV5-1 and TRBJ2-1, with 9 bases fitting TRBD2. The starting material was PBMCs from blood, obtained roughly 24 months after vaccination. CDR3 sequence (DNA): TGCGCCAGCAGCTTCGGCGGGAGGGCCTACAATGAGCAGTTCTTC. This encodes CASSFGGRAYNEQFF.